This T cell receptor beta chain was documented in a study of shared clonotypes between healthy human individuals. General study findings and limits: Non-shared clonotypes had lower generation probabilities than clonotypes shared by all four sorted-subset donors.

In the source study's methods: Filtering differed for immunoSEQ, which gave only junction sequences without quality scores. Produced via immunoSEQ multiplex PCR; TCRdb's table is partial and in-frame only. V, J and clone size were drawn from that table, and D and trimming were deduced from the DNA. The repertoire consists of under 1,100,000 clones, with approximately 80% occurring once and the leading ten covering under 0.8%. Worth noting for this clone: What it binds is unknown.

V was clipped by 5 bases and J by 5 bases, with 18 bases between them. The germline V gene encodes CDR1 MDHEN and CDR2 SYDVKM. The CDR3 is 15 residues long. This rearrangement joins TRBV28 to TRBJ1-1, with D perhaps matching TRBD1 (6 bases). The sample comprised memory CD4+ T cells from PBMCs. As to subset: CD45RA-negative fraction. This clonotype was obtained from a man younger than 30 in good health. Some clones in this sample may be carry-over from other donors' samples. For the CDR3, the DNA is TGTGCCAGCAGTCCCTCGGGGGGGGGCGGAACTGAAGCTTTCTTT. Amino acid sequence: CASSPSGGGGTEAFF.